These 14 T cell receptor beta chains were all obtained from the same sample, sequenced in a study of OX40 agonist ivuxolimab in advanced cancers. Some clones are missing from TCRdb's copy, which holds only in-frame ones; the method was immunoSEQ multiplex PCR. The sample lists tens of thousands of clones; about 90% were seen once. The sequencing used CD4+ or CD8+ T cells sorted from blood, collected in a trial of the OX40 agonist ivuxolimab. The receptors stem from an adult with an advanced solid tumor such as melanoma, head and neck, liver or kidney cancer.

The chain recombines TRBV6-6 with TRBJ2-7; 11 nucleotides agree with TRBD2. Germline lookup yields CDR1 MNHNY and CDR2 SVGAGI (reference sequence). V was clipped by 4 bases and J by 7 bases; unmatched bases: 6. The CDR3 length is 14 residues. The DNA for the CDR3 is TGTGCCAGCAGTTTAGCGGGAGGGCCGGGTGAGCAGTACTTC. This gives the protein CASSLAGGPGEQYF.

This rearrangement joins TRBV27 to TRBJ2-5, with D perhaps matching TRBD1 or TRBD2 (6 bases each). The CDR3 loop spans 15 amino acids. Germline CDR1 is MNHEY and CDR2 is SMNVEV (reference sequence). The V gene lost 4 bases and the J gene lost 3 bases, with 15 bases spanning the gap. The CDR3 region is CASSSPGRGEETQYF. CDR3 in DNA: TGTGCCAGCAGTTCGCCGGGAAGGGGGGAAGAGACCCAGTACTTC.

This chain uses TRBV5-4 with TRBJ2-3, with D unclear. This CDR3 is built from 15 residues. Between the trimmed V and J ends, which lost 1 base and 0 bases, there was a span of 9 bases. Germline V lookup: CDR1 SGHNT, CDR2 YYREEE (reference sequence). DNA for the CDR3: TGTGCCAGCAGCTTGACCACCTCTAGCACAGATACGCAGTATTTT. Encoded protein: CASSLTTSSTDTQYF.

This chain connects TRBV12-5 to TRBJ2-5; TRBD1 matches 7 bases. CDR3 length equals 15 residues. With 6 bases clipped from V and 5 bases from J, the junction kept 12 bases outside the gene matches. Germline assignment: CDR1 LGHNT and CDR2 FRNRAP. The CDR3 protein is CASGRTTGFSETQYF. The CDR3 DNA is TGTGCTAGTGGCCGAACGACAGGGTTCTCGGAGACCCAGTACTTC.

The genes are TRBV28 and TRBJ1-2; no firm D call. This CDR3 has 13 residues. Per the germline V gene, CDR1 is MDHEN and CDR2 is SYDVKM. With 4 bases removed from V and 8 bases from J, the gap between germline ends came to 14 bases. CDR3 sequence: CASSSSEVAGYTF. CDR3 nucleotide sequence: TGTGCCAGCAGTTCCTCGGAGGTGGCAGGCTACACCTTC.

This chain connects TRBV7-8 to TRBJ2-7, with 10 bases fitting TRBD2. Germline V gene sequence: CDR1 SGHVS, CDR2 FQNEAQ. The CDR3 sequence is 14 residues long. V dropped 6 bases and J dropped 4; count of bases not matched to a gene: 6. The CDR3 sequence: CASRRTSGNYEQYF. CDR3 DNA: TGTGCCAGCAGGAGGACTAGCGGAAATTACGAGCAGTACTTC.

The V call is TRBV6-1, the J call TRBJ1-2; no reliable D call. Germline V CDR1 and CDR2: MNHNS, SASEGT. V gave up 2 bases and J gave up 2 bases, with 9 bases separating them. CDR3 size: 14 residues. CDR3 bases: TGTGCCAGCAGTGAACAACAGTCGAACTATGGCTACACCTTC. This encodes CASSEQQSNYGYTF.

This clone was picked up a small number of times. The chain has TRBV5-6 and TRBJ2-1, with D unresolved. The CDR3 loop spans 12 amino acids. The V gene's germline CDR1 is SGHDT and CDR2 YYEEEE. Trimming took 4 bases from V and 9 from J, leaving 11 bases between them. The CDR3 reads CASSLRPVEQFF. The CDR3 nucleotides are TGTGCCAGCAGCCTAAGGCCCGTTGAGCAGTTCTTC.

V is TRBV7-3 and J is TRBJ2-3; TRBD2 might be the D (5 bases). V was shortened by 2 bases and J by 3 bases, with 9 bases between the two germline ends. Germline CDR1 and CDR2: SGHTA and FQGTGA. The CDR3 is 14 amino acids. The CDR3 region is CASSLGGLTDTQYF. The CDR3 nucleotides are TGTGCCAGCAGCTTAGGCGGGCTAACAGATACGCAGTATTTT.

The chain uses TRBV6-5 and TRBJ2-7; perhaps TRBD2 as D (6 bases). CDR1 MNHEY and CDR2 SVGAGI come from the germline V gene. Trimming removed 6 bases at V and 2 bases at J, with 17 bases between. The length of the CDR3 is 15 residues. The CDR3 coding sequence is TGTGCCAGCAGCCCTCATGGCGGGGACCCCTACGAGCAGTACTTC. This gives the protein CASSPHGGDPYEQYF.

This chain links TRBV11-3 with TRBJ2-1, with D hard to call. V was trimmed by 8 bases and J by 4 bases, leaving 6 bases between them. The germline V gene has CDR1 SGHNT and CDR2 YENEEA. CDR3 length: 11 residues. The CDR3 DNA reads TGTGCCAGCGGAGATTACAATGAGCAGTTCTTC. Protein: CASGDYNEQFF.

Comment on this clone: Other DNA sequences of this sample code for an identical CDR3. This rearrangement joins TRBV5-1 to TRBJ2-3; 9 nucleotides line up with TRBD1. This CDR3 has 15 residues. Unmatched junction bases numbered 7, after V lost 4 bases and J lost 4 bases. Germline CDR1 reads SGHRS; CDR2 reads YFSETQ. In DNA form, the CDR3 reads TGCGCCAGCAGCGAACCGGGACAGGGAGCAGATACGCAGTATTTT. Its protein product is CASSEPGQGADTQYF.

This chain uses TRBV5-1 with TRBJ2-7; D is perhaps TRBD2 (6 bases). Germline loops: CDR1 SGHRS, CDR2 YFSETQ. The V end was cut by 6 bases, the J end by 2 bases, with 18 bases between. This CDR3 contains 15 residues. DNA of the CDR3: TGCGCCAGCACTCCGGCGGGGACTCCTACCTACGAGCAGTACTTC. Its protein product is CASTPAGTPTYEQYF.

The V gene is TRBV6-5, the J gene TRBJ2-7; D remains unclear. CDR1 is MNHEY, CDR2 SVGAGI, per germline. This CDR3 comprises 15 residues. The V end lost 0 bases, the J end lost 0 bases, and 9 bases lay between the germline ends. The CDR3 nucleotides read TGTGCCAGCAGTTACTCGGGCGGAATCTCCTACGAGCAGTACTTC. Protein: CASSYSGGISYEQYF.